The rows below give T cell receptor beta chains drawn from one sample of a study of blood T cell repertoires in COVID-19. The assay was immunoSEQ multiplex PCR, and TCRdb's table has in-frame clones only and misses some. The top ten hold less than 3.5% of the sample, which has roughly 150,000 clones, approximately 84% seen once. The sequenced sample consisted of peripheral blood. These receptors all stem from a woman at least 80 years old with COVID-19, enrolled during active disease. Each CDR3 is given with its conserved first and last residue. Fields, in order: D gene, V gene, J gene, clone size, CDR3 protein, CDR3 DNA. A D gene is named only where the DNA matches it firmly. Expanded clones are given a class, and other clones once, few, many or no size at all.

D: TRBD1; V: TRBV2; J: TRBJ2-7; size: once; CDR3: CASSGQGITYEQYF; DNA: TGTGCCAGCAGTGGACAGGGTATAACCTACGAGCAGTACTTC
D: TRBD1; V: TRBV5-6; J: TRBJ1-6; size: NA; CDR3: CASSLQGVNYSPLHF; DNA: TGTGCCAGCAGCTTACAGGGGGTAAATTATTCACCCCTCCACTTT
D: TRBD2; V: TRBV27; J: TRBJ2-5; size: NA; CDR3: CASSRLAGGMQTQYF; DNA: TGTGCCAGCAGTCGACTAGCGGGAGGGATGCAGACCCAGTACTTC
D: NA; V: TRBV5-6; J: TRBJ2-2; size: NA; CDR3: CASSFGQGNGELFF; DNA: TGTGCCAGCAGCTTTGGTCAGGGGAACGGGGAGCTGTTTTTT
D: TRBD1; V: TRBV3-1/TRBV3-2; J: TRBJ2-7; size: few; CDR3: CASSQRQGYEQYF; DNA: TGTGCCAGCAGCCAACGACAGGGTTACGAGCAGTACTTC
D: NA; V: TRBV6-2/TRBV6-3; J: TRBJ2-7; size: NA; CDR3: CASSWLWGGLGEQYF; DNA: TGTGCCAGCAGTTGGCTGTGGGGGGGCCTCGGCGAGCAGTACTTC
D: NA; V: TRBV5-1; J: TRBJ2-7; size: NA; CDR3: CASSLVGGVGVEQYF; DNA: TGCGCCAGCAGCTTGGTCGGGGGAGTCGGGGTCGAGCAGTACTTC
D: TRBD1; V: TRBV3-1/TRBV3-2; J: TRBJ1-4; size: NA; CDR3: CASSQWDRGGEKLFF; DNA: TGTGCCAGCAGCCAGTGGGACAGGGGGGGCGAAAAACTGTTTTTT
D: TRBD2; V: TRBV7-7; J: TRBJ2-1; size: NA; CDR3: CASSLALGTRSSEQFF; DNA: TGTGCCAGCAGCTTAGCCCTCGGGACTAGGAGTAGTGAGCAGTTCTTC
D: NA; V: TRBV6-5; J: TRBJ1-5; size: NA; CDR3: CASRRARAGNQPQHF; DNA: TGTGCCAGCAGACGGGCCAGGGCCGGCAATCAGCCCCAGCATTTT
D: TRBD1; V: TRBV19; J: TRBJ1-1; size: once; CDR3: CASNDRGQGTEAFF; DNA: TGTGCCAGCAACGACAGGGGGCAGGGCACTGAAGCTTTCTTT
D: NA; V: TRBV5-1; J: TRBJ2-4; size: NA; CDR3: CASSPPAGKNIQYF; DNA: TGCGCCAGCAGCCCTCCCGCAGGGAAAAACATTCAGTACTTC
D: TRBD1; V: TRBV5-1; J: TRBJ1-6; size: NA; CDR3: CASSLLTGGGNSPLHF; DNA: TGCGCCAGCAGCTTGTTGACAGGGGGAGGGAATTCACCCCTCCACTTT
D: TRBD1; V: TRBV6-5; J: TRBJ2-2; size: few; CDR3: CASRRDRGNTGELFF; DNA: TGTGCCAGCAGGAGGGACAGGGGGAACACCGGGGAGCTGTTTTTT
D: TRBD2; V: TRBV29-1; J: TRBJ2-3; size: NA; CDR3: CSVDPLAGGTDTQYF; DNA: TGCAGCGTTGATCCACTAGCGGGGGGTACAGATACGCAGTATTTT
D: TRBD1; V: TRBV10-3; J: TRBJ2-7; size: NA; CDR3: CAISSGQASSYEQYF; DNA: TGTGCCATCAGCTCGGGACAGGCGAGCTCCTACGAGCAGTACTTC
D: TRBD1; V: TRBV12-3/TRBV12-4; J: TRBJ1-2; size: NA; CDR3: CASSRTGKGGYTF; DNA: TGTGCCAGCAGTCGGACAGGGAAGGGTGGCTACACCTTC
D: TRBD2; V: TRBV9; J: TRBJ2-3; size: once; CDR3: CASNVGGGGTDTQYF; DNA: TGTGCCAGCAACGTAGGTGGCGGGGGGACAGATACGCAGTATTTT
D: TRBD2; V: TRBV30; J: TRBJ2-7; size: NA; CDR3: CAWRREGTSGRPYEQYF; DNA: TGTGCCTGGAGGCGGGAGGGGACTAGCGGGAGACCCTACGAGCAGTACTTC
D: TRBD1; V: TRBV19; J: TRBJ2-1; size: NA; CDR3: CASSQFGQGASYNEQFF; DNA: TGTGCCAGTAGTCAATTTGGGCAGGGGGCATCCTACAATGAGCAGTTCTTC
D: TRBD2; V: TRBV5-4; J: TRBJ2-3; size: NA; CDR3: CASSGGLAGTDTQYF; DNA: TGTGCCAGCAGCGGGGGACTAGCGGGGACAGATACGCAGTATTTT
D: NA; V: TRBV19; J: TRBJ1-5; size: NA; CDR3: CASSIGQVYQPQHF; DNA: TGTGCCAGTAGTATTGGGCAGGTGTATCAGCCCCAGCATTTT
D: TRBD2; V: TRBV6-1; J: TRBJ2-1; size: NA; CDR3: CASSGTSGTSYNEQFF; DNA: TGTGCCAGCAGTGGTACTAGCGGGACCTCCTACAATGAGCAGTTCTTC
D: NA; V: TRBV20-1; J: TRBJ2-1; size: NA; CDR3: CSATGNNEQFF; DNA: TGCAGTGCTACGGGGAACAATGAGCAGTTCTTC
D: NA; V: TRBV10-2; J: TRBJ2-3; size: NA; CDR3: CASSVVDTQYF; DNA: TGCGCCAGCAGTGTCGTGGATACGCAGTATTTT
D: TRBD2; V: TRBV18; J: TRBJ2-2; size: NA; CDR3: CASSSSSGANTGELFF; DNA: TGTGCCAGCTCATCCTCTAGCGGGGCGAACACCGGGGAGCTGTTTTTT
D: NA; V: TRBV5-1; J: TRBJ2-5; size: NA; CDR3: CASSLGAGETQYF; DNA: TGCGCCAGCAGCTTGGGGGCTGGAGAGACCCAGTACTTC
D: NA; V: TRBV5-1; J: TRBJ1-4; size: NA; CDR3: CASSTGTLATNEKLFF; DNA: TGCGCCAGCAGCACCGGGACACTAGCAACTAATGAAAAACTGTTTTTT
D: NA; V: TRBV7-9; J: TRBJ1-6; size: few; CDR3: CASSLERTLGNSPLHF; DNA: TGTGCCAGCAGCTTAGAGAGGACATTGGGTAATTCACCCCTCCACTTT